Each of the 23 T cell receptor beta chains below was sequenced from the same sample in a study of CD8 T cells in Susac syndrome. Random hexamers served to reverse transcribe roughly 0.5 to 1 ug RNA. TCRdb fed the immunoSEQ multiplex PCR reads into MiXCR, producing one record per CDR3 protein. The repertoire holds 130,000 to 150,000 distinct CDR3 sequences, with about 94% as singletons. The sequencing input was CD8+ T cells from PBMCs. Receptors were obtained from a human donor in good health.

The CDR3 loop reads CSARMDRSLSYEQYF. The CDR3, as DNA: TGCAGTGCTAGAATGGACAGATCTCTCTCCTACGAGCAGTACTTC. The chain has TRBV20-1 and TRBJ2-7; tentative D call: TRBD1 (6 bases). This CDR3 spans 15 amino acids. Germline values: CDR1 DFQATT, CDR2 SNEGSKA (reference sequence). Trimming took off 2 bases at V and 0 bases at J, with 14 bases between the two ends.

This clonotype was found a few times. The genes are TRBV27 and TRBJ2-5; D unresolved. V gave up 2 bases and J gave up 0 bases, with 1 base separating them. CDR3 size: 12 residues. CDR1 is MNHEY and CDR2 is SMNVEV in the germline V gene (reference sequence). The CDR3 protein is CASSLNQETQYF. The CDR3 nucleotides read TGTGCCAGCAGTTTAAACCAAGAGACCCAGTACTTC.

V and J are TRBV5-4 and TRBJ2-4; 7 bases fit TRBD1. Germline V gene data show CDR1 as SGHNT and CDR2 as YYREEE (reference sequence). There are 13 residues in the CDR3. With V trimmed by 4 bases and J by 11 bases, 9 bases remained unmatched. CDR3 coding DNA: TGTGCCAGCAGCCCACTAGGACAGGAGTTTCAGTACTTC. This codes for CASSPLGQEFQYF.

The rearrangement joins TRBV30 to TRBJ1-1; weak D call: TRBD1 (6 bases). Germline CDR1 reads GTSNPN; CDR2 reads SVGIG (reference sequence). V lost 0 bases, J lost 7 bases, and 15 bases lay in between. The CDR3 length is 14 residues. Written as DNA, the CDR3 is TGTGCCTGGAGTGTGACACAGGGAAGGGATGAAGCTTTCTTT. It translates to CAWSVTQGRDEAFF.

V usage is TRBV27 and J usage is TRBJ1-2, with a possible D match to TRBD1 (6 bases). V was clipped by 3 bases and J by 5 bases, with 10 bases between them. The CDR3 length is 13 residues. Germline V gene data show CDR1 as MNHEY and CDR2 as SMNVEV (reference sequence). The CDR3 spells CASSFGQSYGYTF. The CDR3 DNA is TGTGCCAGCAGTTTTGGACAGTCTTATGGCTACACCTTC.

A single count supports this clonotype. This chain links TRBV29-1 with TRBJ2-3; the D is unclear. Germline V lookup: CDR1 SQVTM, CDR2 ANQGSEA. Trimming took off 0 bases at V and 1 base at J, with 5 bases between the two ends. CDR3 length equals 13 residues. The CDR3 loop reads CSVEDSRTDTQYF. CDR3 DNA: TGCAGCGTTGAAGATTCCCGCACAGATACGCAGTATTTT.

The chain joins TRBV27 to TRBJ2-7, with D maybe TRBD2 (6 bases). Germline V gives CDR1 MNHEY, CDR2 SMNVEV (reference sequence). Trimming cost V 0 bases and J 4 bases, with 16 bases left between them. This CDR3 spans 16 amino acids. As DNA, the CDR3 is TGTGCCAGCAGTTTATCTGCACCCGGGAGTTCATACGAGCAGTACTTC. It specifies CASSLSAPGSSYEQYF.

The chain has TRBV6-6 and TRBJ2-2, with D unresolved. This CDR3 is built from 13 residues. V dropped 2 bases and J dropped 1 base, with 2 bases sitting between them. Looked up from germline, CDR1 is MNHNY and CDR2 is SVGAGI (reference sequence). The CDR3: CASSYLNTGELFF. The CDR3 DNA follows: TGTGCCAGCAGTTACCTGAACACCGGGGAGCTGTTTTTT.

The chain carries TRBV2 and TRBJ2-2; 9 positions agree with TRBD1. The CDR3 is 13 amino acids. With V trimmed by 11 bases and J by 6 bases, 7 bases remained unmatched. The germline CDR1 and CDR2 sequences are SNHLY and FYNNEI. The CDR3 DNA sequence: TGTGCCCGCCGGGACAGGGTTTCCGGGGAGCTGTTTTTT. Translated: CARRDRVSGELFF.

This clonotype was found a few times. This chain links TRBV29-1 with TRBJ2-1, with 7 bases that match TRBD1. Germline V gene lookup returns CDR1 SQVTM and CDR2 ANQGSEA. V shed 5 bases and J 6 bases; nucleotides not matched to a gene: 1. The CDR3 is made up of 11 amino acids. CDR3 sequence (DNA): TGCAGCGTTAGGGACAGCAATGAGCAGTTCTTC. Protein: CSVRDSNEQFF.

The chain links TRBV27 to TRBJ2-7; 8 bases agree with TRBD1. With 5 bases clipped from V and 3 bases from J, the junction kept 6 bases outside the gene matches. Germline V gene sequence: CDR1 MNHEY, CDR2 SMNVEV (reference sequence). This CDR3 has 14 residues. CDR3: CASSLGQGGYEQYF. The CDR3 nucleotides read TGTGCCAGCAGTCTTGGACAGGGAGGCTACGAGCAGTACTTC.

There are a few counts of this clonotype. The chain couples TRBV6-2 or TRBV6-3 to TRBJ2-1; tentatively, D is TRBD2 (6 bases). Trimming left V 5 bases short and J 5 bases short, with 10 bases between. CDR1 is MNHEY, CDR2 SVGEGT, per germline. The CDR3 has 13 residues. In nucleotides, the CDR3 is TGTGCCAGCAGTACGGGACTCCACAATGAGCAGTTCTTC. Translation: CASSTGLHNEQFF.

The genes are TRBV18 and TRBJ2-7; D might be TRBD1 (5 bases). The length of the CDR3 is 12 residues. Germline CDR1 reads KGHSH; CDR2 reads LQKENI. V lost 5 bases to trimming and J lost 7 bases, with 12 bases between them. The CDR3 DNA follows: TGTGCCAGCTCAGACCCTAGACAGGAGCAGTACTTC. This encodes CASSDPRQEQYF.

The chain employs TRBV6-1 and TRBJ2-7, with 9 nucleotides matching TRBD1. Trimming removed 4 bases from V and 5 bases from J; junction bases left unmatched: 9. Germline-derived CDR1 and CDR2 are MNHNS and SASEGT. The CDR3 spans 15 residues. The CDR3 spells CASSGGTGLRDEQYF. The CDR3 nucleotides read TGTGCCAGCAGTGGGGGGACAGGGCTTCGGGACGAGCAGTACTTC.

DNA of the CDR3: TGCGCCAGCAGCCAAGAGGGGGTCAATGAGCAGTTCTTC. This encodes CASSQEGVNEQFF. This chain connects TRBV4-1 to TRBJ2-1; D may correspond to TRBD1 or TRBD2 (5 bases each). The CDR3 is made up of 13 amino acids. Germline V lookup: CDR1 MGHRA, CDR2 YSYEKL. Between the trimmed V and J ends, which lost 0 bases and 6 bases, there was a span of 6 bases.

This rearrangement joins TRBV13 to TRBJ2-3; D is unresolved. Trimming took off 2 bases at V and 4 bases at J, with 16 bases between the two ends. Germline loops: CDR1 PRHDT, CDR2 FYEKMQ (reference sequence). CDR3 size: 16 residues. This CDR3 is CASSLITSVWADTQYF. CDR3 nucleotides: TGTGCCAGCAGCTTAATAACGTCGGTATGGGCAGATACGCAGTATTTT.

The rearrangement joins TRBV7-3 to TRBJ2-1; D gene uncertain. V was trimmed by 4 bases and J by 0 bases, leaving 10 bases between them. The CDR3 runs to 15 residues. Germline lookup yields CDR1 SGHTA and CDR2 FQGTGA. CDR3 sequence (DNA): TGTGCCAGCAGCTACAGATTAGGCTCCTACAATGAGCAGTTCTTC. This sequence encodes CASSYRLGSYNEQFF.

This chain links TRBV30 with TRBJ2-7; D is undetermined. V was pared by 5 bases and J by 7 bases, with 12 bases between. Germline values: CDR1 GTSNPN, CDR2 SVGIG (reference sequence). The CDR3 loop spans 11 amino acids. CDR3 DNA sequence: TGTGCCTGGGGATCCTCATGGGAGCAGTACTTC. Translation: CAWGSSWEQYF. The full variable domain, completed using reference TRBV30 and TRBJ2-7, is SQTIHQWPATLVQPVGSPLSLECTVEGTSNPNLYWYRQAAGRGLQLLFYSVGIGQISSEVPQNLSASRPQDRQFILSSKKLLLSDSGFYLCAWGSSWEQYFGPGTRLTVT.

The gene calls are TRBV23-1 and TRBJ1-4; D is unclear. TRBV23-1 is designated an ORF whose function remains uncertain. V lost 1 base and J 5 bases, leaving 11 bases between the germline ends. The CDR3 has 15 residues. CDR3 loop: CASSQYNRINEKLFF. CDR3 DNA: TGCGCCAGCAGTCAATATAACAGAATCAATGAAAAACTGTTTTTT.

The rearrangement links TRBV29-1 to TRBJ2-7, with TRBD1 matching 9 bases. This CDR3 has 13 amino acids. The germline V gene encodes CDR1 SQVTM and CDR2 ANQGSEA. With V trimmed by 6 bases and J by 3 bases, 6 bases remained unmatched. CDR3 coding DNA: TGCAGCGTAGGAGGGGACAGGGACTACGAGCAGTACTTC. Translated, it gives CSVGGDRDYEQYF.

The gene calls are TRBV3-1 and TRBJ2-7; either TRBD1 or TRBD2 may fit D (5 bases each). Trimming took 6 bases from V and 2 from J, leaving 11 bases between them. Germline V gene sequence: CDR1 LGHDT, CDR2 YNNKEL (reference sequence). The CDR3 contains 13 residues. CDR3 in DNA: TGTGCCAGCAGTATGGGACCCACCTACGAGCAGTACTTC. Amino acid sequence: CASSMGPTYEQYF.

This clonotype was detected once. The genes are TRBV29-1 and TRBJ2-1; a weak D match, TRBD2 (6 bases). Germline CDR1 and CDR2: SQVTM and ANQGSEA. This CDR3 comprises 15 residues. V gave up 0 bases and J gave up 0 bases, with 9 bases separating them. CDR3 protein: CSVEDGGSSYNEQFF. For the CDR3, the DNA is TGCAGCGTTGAAGATGGGGGGAGCTCCTACAATGAGCAGTTCTTC.

The V call is TRBV9, the J call TRBJ2-5, with D maybe TRBD1 (5 bases). With 3 bases removed from V and 1 base from J, the gap between germline ends came to 13 bases. This CDR3 is 15 amino acids long. CDR1 and CDR2 (germline): SGDLS, YYNGEE. The CDR3 DNA is TGTGCCAGCAGCGAGACAGCTCGGACCCAAGAGACCCAGTACTTC. Translation: CASSETARTQETQYF.